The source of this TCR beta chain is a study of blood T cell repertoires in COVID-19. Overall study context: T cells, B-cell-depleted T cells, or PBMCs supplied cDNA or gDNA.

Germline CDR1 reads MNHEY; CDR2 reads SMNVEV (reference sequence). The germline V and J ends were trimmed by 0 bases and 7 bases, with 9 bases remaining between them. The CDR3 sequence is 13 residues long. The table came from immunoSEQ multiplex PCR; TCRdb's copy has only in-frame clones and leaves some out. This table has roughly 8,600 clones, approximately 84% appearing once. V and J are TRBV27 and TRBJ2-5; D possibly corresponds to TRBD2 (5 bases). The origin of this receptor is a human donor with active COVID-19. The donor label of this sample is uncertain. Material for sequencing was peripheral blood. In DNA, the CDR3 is TGTGCCAGCAGTTTATCCGCGGGTGGGACCCAGTACTTC. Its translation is CASSLSAGGTQYF.